The rows below give T cell receptor beta chains drawn from one sample of a study of CD8 T cells in ankylosing spondylitis. MiXCR, applied by TCRdb to the 5' RACE reads, yields one record per CDR3 protein. The table records just under 350,000 distinct CDR3 sequences, approximately 14% of them present only once. Sequences were obtained from blood, either unsorted or a sorted T cell fraction (not recorded which). The origin of the receptors is a male donor with ankylosing spondylitis or in good health (not recorded which). The CDR3 runs from the conserved cysteine through the conserved F or W. A D gene is named only where the DNA matches it firmly. Clone size, where shown, is once, few, many, or a class for clones that have expanded.

d_call,v_call,clone_size,j_call,cdr3_nt,cdr3_aa
NA,TRBV12-3/TRBV12-4,few,TRBJ1-5,TGTGCCAGCAGTTTGAGGGGCCTGATAGGTCAGCCCCAGCATTTT,CASSLRGLIGQPQHF
TRBD2,TRBV6-1,NA,TRBJ2-5,TGTGCCAGCAGAGAGGGACTAGCGGGGACCCAGTACTTC,CASREGLAGTQYF
TRBD1,TRBV7-9,many,TRBJ1-2,TGTGCCAGCAGCTTCGGACAGGGGGGCAACTATGGCTACACCTTC,CASSFGQGGNYGYTF
NA,TRBV11-3,NA,TRBJ2-1,TGTGCCAGCAGCTCCATTTACAATGAGCAGTTCTTC,CASSSIYNEQFF
TRBD1,TRBV10-2,NA,TRBJ1-1,TGCGCCAGCAGGCAGGGGGCCAACCCTGAAGCTTTCTTT,CASRQGANPEAFF
TRBD1,TRBV12-3/TRBV12-4,NA,TRBJ2-5,TGTGCCAGCAGTATCGATGACAGGGGAGTGACCCAGTACTTC,CASSIDDRGVTQYF
NA,TRBV20-1,NA,TRBJ1-6,TGCAGTGCTAGAGAGGAAGTCCGTTATAATTCACCCCTCCACTTT,CSAREEVRYNSPLHF
NA,TRBV20-1,NA,TRBJ2-6,TGCAGTGCTAGAATGGGAGGTGGGGCCAACGTCCTGACTTTC,CSARMGGGANVLTF
NA,TRBV28,few,TRBJ1-5,TGTGCCAGCGGGGGAACAGGGCTTCAGCCCCAGCATTTT,CASGGTGLQPQHF
NA,TRBV10-3,few,TRBJ2-1,TGTGCCATCAGCCCCAGGGGGGGTGGTGAGCAGTTCTTC,CAISPRGGGEQFF
NA,TRBV12-3/TRBV12-4,few,TRBJ1-1,TGTGCCAGCAGTTTAGCGGGACTTATCACTGAAGCTTTCTTT,CASSLAGLITEAFF
NA,TRBV2,few,TRBJ1-1,TGTGCCAGCACCCAGGGGACGGTTAACACTGAAGCTTTCTTT,CASTQGTVNTEAFF
NA,TRBV20-1,few,TRBJ1-6,TGCAGTGCTAGCCGACAGTCCTCCTATAATTCACCCCTCCACTTT,CSASRQSSYNSPLHF
NA,TRBV30,NA,TRBJ1-1,TGTGCCTGGAACGAAGAGGGGATAAACACTGAAGCTTTCTTT,CAWNEEGINTEAFF
NA,TRBV15,few,TRBJ2-2,TGTGCCACCAGCAGTGACTATGACTATTCTAACACCGGGGAGCTGTTTTTT,CATSSDYDYSNTGELFF
NA,TRBV12-3/TRBV12-4,many,TRBJ1-6,TGTGCCAGCAGTCCCCAGGAATTTAATTCACCCCTCCACTTT,CASSPQEFNSPLHF
TRBD1,TRBV7-8,many,TRBJ1-4,TGTGCCAGCAGCCAGGGGGGGGAAAAACTGTTTTTT,CASSQGGEKLFF
NA,TRBV29-1,many,TRBJ1-1,TGCAGCGTTGTCCCCGCCCGCAAAGTGAACACTGAAGCTTTCTTT,CSVVPARKVNTEAFF
TRBD1,TRBV5-1,NA,TRBJ1-1,TGCGCCAGCAGCTTGGTGACAGGGGTTATTGGAACTGAAGCTTTCTTT,CASSLVTGVIGTEAFF
TRBD1,TRBV12-3/TRBV12-4,NA,TRBJ2-7,TGTGCCAGCAGTTCCCCCCGGGACAGGGGTGTCTACGAGCAGTACTTC,CASSSPRDRGVYEQYF
NA,TRBV29-1,NA,TRBJ1-4,TGCAGCGTTGTGGCGGGGGAAAAACTGTTTTTT,CSVVAGEKLFF
TRBD1,TRBV5-5,NA,TRBJ2-3,TGTGCCAGCAGCTCTTACACAGGGGGCACAGATACGCAGTATTTT,CASSSYTGGTDTQYF